This T cell receptor (beta chain) stems from a study of blood T cell repertoires in COVID-19. Resolution of symptoms, clearance, or two negative PCRs was present in recovered Cohort 3 donors. Profiling relied on immunoSEQ multiplex PCR, and the TCRdb table lists in-frame clones only, not all of them. Of about 310,000 clones detected, approximately 88% appear once; the ten largest clones hold roughly 5.3%. Germline V CDR1 and CDR2: MNHEY, SMNVEV (reference sequence). Trimming removed 3 bases from V and 0 bases from J, with 11 bases in between. The CDR3 length is 15 residues. The genes are TRBV27 and TRBJ1-1, with D perhaps TRBD1 (6 bases). The TCR originated in a man aged 55-75 years who had recovered from COVID-19. Sequences were obtained from PBMCs or T cells enriched from blood (not recorded which). This CDR3 is CASSFRGELNTEAFF. CDR3 DNA sequence: TGTGCCAGCAGTTTCAGGGGCGAACTGAACACTGAAGCTTTCTTT.